This T cell receptor (beta chain) came from a study of Ad26.COV2.S vaccination and SARS-CoV-2 variants. As for the study in general: By the intramuscular route, Ad26.COV2.S was given once, or twice 56 days apart. Study outcomes and limitations: The placebo group had lower spike-specific TCR breadth than the vaccine recipients did.

Described treatment: about 20 received Ad26.COV2.S at low or high dose, single or two shots; about 5 received placebo; per-sample allocation not given. Specimen acquisition occurred on day 63 following the initial vaccine or placebo injection. Adults aged 18-55 years in Boston included the donor. The shot given was an Ad26 vector that makes Wuhan-strain SARS-CoV-2 spike. Regarding this clone: Its antigen is as yet unknown.

TCRdb's copy holds only in-frame clones and misses some; the assay was immunoSEQ multiplex PCR. The table has hundreds of thousands of clones, roughly 90% seen once. This CDR3 is 15 amino acids long. In germline, CDR1 is LNHDA, CDR2 SQIVND (reference sequence). Trimming took 6 bases from V and 4 from J; bases not matched to a gene: 8. This TCR was sampled from a person between 18 and 65 years old who received the Ad26.COV2.S COVID-19 vaccine or a placebo. This chain joins TRBV19 and TRBJ2-5; 10 nucleotides line up with TRBD1. Here the sequenced sample was peripheral blood, taken in a trial of Ad26.COV2.S vaccine versus placebo. The CDR3 nucleotides read TGTGCCAGTAGCGTCGACAGGGGGCTTGGAGAGACCCAGTACTTC. Amino acid sequence: CASSVDRGLGETQYF.